This paragraph reports one TCR beta chain. The source of the sample is a study of OX40 agonist ivuxolimab in advanced cancers. CDR1 and CDR2 (germline): SQVTM, ANQGSEA. CDR3 length: 12 residues. The V end lost 6 bases, the J end lost 4 bases, and 12 bases lay between the germline ends. The data were produced by immunoSEQ multiplex PCR, yet TCRdb's version contains in-frame clones alone and is incomplete. Among about 50,000 clones listed, more than 65% were seen once. The clonotype originates from an adult with an advanced solid tumor such as melanoma, head and neck, liver or kidney cancer. This chain uses TRBV29-1 with TRBJ2-5; possible D gene TRBD1, 6 bases. The starting material was CD4+ or CD8+ T cells sorted from blood, obtained in a trial of the OX40 agonist ivuxolimab. The CDR3 coding sequence is TGCAGCGTGGGGCAGGGGCGAGAGACCCAGTACTTC. It specifies CSVGQGRETQYF.